Following are 8 T cell receptor beta chains from one sample sequenced in a study of OX40 agonist ivuxolimab in advanced cancers. The assay was immunoSEQ multiplex PCR, and TCRdb's table has in-frame clones only and misses some. The sample carries tens of thousands of clones, about 81% recorded once. This specimen was CD4+ or CD8+ T cells sorted from blood, taken in a trial of the OX40 agonist ivuxolimab. These receptors were collected from an adult with an advanced solid tumor such as melanoma, head and neck, liver or kidney cancer.

The chain employs TRBV5-1 and TRBJ2-5; possibly TRBD1 or TRBD2 for D (6 bases each). Germline-derived CDR1 and CDR2 are SGHRS and YFSETQ. This CDR3 is built from 16 residues. V was cut by 0 bases and J by 4 bases, with 16 bases left in between. The DNA for the CDR3 is TGCGCCAGCAGCTTGGCCGATGGGGGGCGAGGAGAGACCCAGTACTTC. Translating it yields CASSLADGGRGETQYF.

J is TRBJ2-1 and V is TRBV7-2; 13 nucleotides match TRBD2. Germline values: CDR1 SGHTA, CDR2 FQGNSA. After removal of 1 base from V and 6 bases from J, the junction contained 3 bases not matched to a gene. The CDR3 sequence is 16 residues long. CDR3 sequence reads: CASSLEGTSGVNEQFF. DNA for the CDR3: TGTGCCAGCAGCTTAGAGGGGACTAGCGGGGTCAATGAGCAGTTCTTC.

This chain uses TRBV5-1 with TRBJ2-1; D not resolved. V was clipped by 0 bases and J by 3 bases, with 10 bases between them. The germline gives CDR1 SGHRS, CDR2 YFSETQ. The CDR3 spans 15 residues. The CDR3 is CASSLAGGNYNEQFF. CDR3 sequence (DNA): TGCGCCAGCAGCTTGGCTGGTGGTAACTACAATGAGCAGTTCTTC.

The CDR3 loop reads CASSLAFDTQYF. CDR3 bases: TGTGCCAGCAGCTTAGCCTTCGATACGCAGTATTTT. The chain carries TRBV11-1 and TRBJ2-3; no clear D gene. The CDR3 sequence is 12 residues long. Trimming pared 0 bases from V and 6 bases from J, leaving 4 bases between. CDR1 and CDR2 from the germline V gene are SGHAT and FQDESV (reference sequence).

The V and J genes are TRBV19 and TRBJ2-4; a possible D gene is TRBD2 (5 bases). Trimming took 5 bases from V and 3 from J, leaving 17 bases between them. The CDR3 contains 16 residues. From germline, CDR1 is LNHDA and CDR2 SQIVND (reference sequence). CDR3 sequence reads: CASSPGLRAGKNIQYF. The CDR3 nucleotides read TGTGCCAGTAGTCCTGGGTTGCGGGCGGGCAAAAACATTCAGTACTTC.

In this sample, this clone turned up once. This chain connects TRBV19 to TRBJ1-2; TRBD1 matches at 10 bases. This CDR3 has 14 amino acids. J gave up 2 bases and V 9 bases, and 6 bases lay outside the gene matches. From germline, CDR1 is LNHDA and CDR2 SQIVND (reference sequence). The CDR3 DNA reads TGTGCCAGCCTACCGGGACAGGGGAACTATGGCTACACCTTC. Translation gives CASLPGQGNYGYTF.

This chain joins TRBV5-1 and TRBJ1-2; D not resolved. The CDR3 runs 13 residues. Trimming removed 4 bases from V and 2 bases from J, with 9 bases in between. Germline lookup yields CDR1 SGHRS and CDR2 YFSETQ. CDR3 loop: CASSAATNYGYTF. CDR3 coding DNA: TGCGCCAGCAGCGCGGCGACAAACTATGGCTACACCTTC.

The genes are TRBV4-1 and TRBJ2-7; perhaps TRBD1 as D (7 bases). V was clipped by 2 bases and J by 5 bases, with 16 bases between them. The CDR3 runs 15 residues. CDR1 and CDR2 (germline): MGHRA, YSYEKL. The CDR3 nucleotides are TGCGCCAGCAGCCAATTTGGGGGGACAGTAGACGAGCAGTACTTC. It translates to CASSQFGGTVDEQYF.